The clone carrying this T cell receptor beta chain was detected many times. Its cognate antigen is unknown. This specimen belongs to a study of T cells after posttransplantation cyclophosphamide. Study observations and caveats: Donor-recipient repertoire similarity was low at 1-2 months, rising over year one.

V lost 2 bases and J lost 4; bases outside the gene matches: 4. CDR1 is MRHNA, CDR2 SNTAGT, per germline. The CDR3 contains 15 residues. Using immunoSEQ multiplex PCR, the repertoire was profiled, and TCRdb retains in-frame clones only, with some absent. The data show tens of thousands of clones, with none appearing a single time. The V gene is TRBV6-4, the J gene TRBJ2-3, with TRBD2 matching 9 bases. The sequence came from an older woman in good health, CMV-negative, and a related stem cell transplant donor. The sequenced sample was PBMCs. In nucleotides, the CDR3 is TGTGCCAGCAGTGACGTAGCGGGGGCGGCAGATACGCAGTATTTT. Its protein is CASSDVAGAADTQYF.